The rows below give T cell receptor beta chains drawn from one sample of a study of blood T cell repertoires in COVID-19. Profiled with immunoSEQ multiplex PCR; TCRdb holds only in-frame clones, not every one. This sample yields about 120,000 clones, of which 84% are seen a single time; roughly 3.9% belongs to the top ten. Source material: PBMCs or T cells enriched from blood (not recorded which). The source of these receptors is a woman younger than 45 who had recovered from COVID-19. The CDR3 runs from the conserved cysteine through the conserved F or W. The order of the fields is D gene, V gene, CDR3 length, J gene, clone size, CDR3 protein, CDR3 DNA. The D gene is left open where the match is weak. Size is omitted from some rows. Given values are once, few, many or a class for expanded clones.

TRBD2	TRBV7-3	15	TRBJ2-1	-	CASSLWRTSDNEQFF	TGTGCCAGCAGCTTATGGCGGACTAGCGACAATGAGCAGTTCTTC
-	TRBV28	15	TRBJ2-7	-	CASSPSSSWTYEQYF	TGTGCCAGCAGTCCCTCCTCTAGTTGGACCTACGAGCAGTACTTC
TRBD2	TRBV9	17	TRBJ2-5	-	CASSVGGLANFQETQYF	TGTGCCAGCAGCGTAGGTGGACTAGCCAACTTTCAAGAGACCCAGTACTTC
TRBD1	TRBV7-9	16	TRBJ1-1	-	CASSPHRGRSNTEAFF	TGTGCCAGCAGCCCCCACAGGGGGCGATCGAACACTGAAGCTTTCTTT
-	TRBV29-1	13	TRBJ1-1	-	CSVLTGRDAEAFF	TGCAGCGTATTGACAGGCCGGGACGCTGAAGCTTTCTTT
-	TRBV4-1	14	TRBJ1-1	-	CASSQDEGAREAFF	TGCGCCAGCAGCCAAGATGAAGGGGCCCGAGAAGCTTTCTTT
TRBD2	TRBV5-1	18	TRBJ2-1	-	CASSWGLAGASSYNEQFF	TGCGCCAGCAGCTGGGGACTAGCGGGAGCATCCTCCTACAATGAGCAGTTCTTC
TRBD2	TRBV4-3	18	TRBJ2-1	many	CASSQGLAAKSSYNEQFF	TGCGCCAGCAGCCAAGGACTAGCGGCCAAGAGCTCCTACAATGAGCAGTTCTTC
-	TRBV5-4	13	TRBJ1-1	-	CASSRKSDTEAFF	TGTGCCAGCAGCCGTAAATCGGACACTGAAGCTTTCTTT
-	TRBV6-6	15	TRBJ2-7	-	CASSYPPGSIYEQYF	TGTGCCAGCAGTTACCCCCCGGGTAGTATCTACGAGCAGTACTTC
TRBD2	TRBV7-9	16	TRBJ2-1	-	CASSFRTSGRYNEQFF	TGTGCCAGCAGCTTTCGGACTAGCGGGAGATACAATGAGCAGTTCTTC
-	TRBV12-3/TRBV12-4	13	TRBJ1-5	few	CASRTAGLQPQHF	TGTGCCAGCAGAACTGCGGGGTTGCAGCCCCAGCATTTT
-	TRBV11-2	16	TRBJ2-2	-	CASSATWGVTTGELFF	TGTGCCAGCAGCGCCACCTGGGGGGTGACCACCGGGGAGCTGTTTTTT
TRBD1	TRBV3-1/TRBV3-2	17	TRBJ2-1	-	CASSTRNPGQGRNEQFF	TGTGCCAGCTCAACTCGAAATCCGGGACAGGGGCGGAATGAGCAGTTCTTC
-	TRBV27	12	TRBJ1-2	-	CASRTGFSGYTF	TGTGCCAGCCGAACAGGTTTTTCAGGCTACACCTTC
-	TRBV21-1	17	TRBJ1-3	-	CASGRGSGVFSGNTIYF	TGTGCCAGCGGAAGGGGTTCAGGGGTCTTCTCTGGAAACACCATATATTTT
-	TRBV9	14	TRBJ1-4	-	CASSVGEGNEKLFF	TGTGCCAGCAGCGTGGGGGAGGGGAATGAAAAACTGTTTTTT
-	TRBV19	15	TRBJ2-2	-	CASSISQANTGELFF	TGTGCCAGTAGTATAAGCCAGGCGAACACCGGGGAGCTGTTTTTT
-	TRBV9	13	TRBJ1-2	-	CASSVAVNYGYTF	TGTGCCAGCAGCGTAGCGGTTAACTATGGCTACACCTTC
TRBD2	TRBV6-4	19	TRBJ2-7	-	CASSDVALWERGGEYEQYF	TGTGCCAGCAGTGACGTCGCTTTATGGGAGCGCGGGGGTGAGTACGAGCAGTACTTC
-	TRBV5-6	14	TRBJ1-3	-	CASSRQGSGNTIYF	TGTGCCAGCAGCCGCCAGGGTTCGGGAAACACCATATATTTT
TRBD2	TRBV16	15	TRBJ2-1	-	CASSPTSGGDNEQFF	TGTGCCAGCAGCCCTACTAGCGGAGGGGACAATGAGCAGTTCTTC
TRBD2	TRBV30	15	TRBJ2-7	-	CAWRTGGGTAYEQYF	TGTGCCTGGAGGACTGGGGGGGGGACCGCCTACGAGCAGTACTTC
-	TRBV25-1	14	TRBJ1-6	-	CASTTQVGGSPLHF	TGTGCCAGCACCACCCAGGTGGGGGGATCACCCCTCCACTTT
TRBD1	TRBV4-2	14	TRBJ2-7	-	CASSPGQGAYEQYF	TGTGCCAGCAGCCCGGGACAGGGGGCCTACGAGCAGTACTTC